Sequencing of this T cell receptor (beta chain) was carried out in a study of PD-L1 blockade in urothelial cancer. Assay used: immunoSEQ multiplex PCR; TCRdb lists only in-frame clones, some missing. The top ten clones hold over 1.5% of a sample with more than 30,000 clones, approximately 90% of them seen once. The ends lost 0 bases at V and 5 bases at J; junction bases unmatched: 5. CDR1 is ENHRY, CDR2 SYGVKD, per germline. The CDR3 length is 16 residues. The chain uses TRBV10-3 and TRBJ2-3; 10 bases match TRBD1. The source was PBMCs, collected around atezolizumab (anti-PD-L1) treatment. The origin of this receptor is a man aged 55 to 70 with urothelial cancer. This chain's CDR3 is CAISESETGGRDTQYF. DNA of the CDR3: TGTGCCATCAGTGAGTCCGAGACAGGGGGCAGAGATACGCAGTATTTT.